This T cell receptor (beta chain) was identified during a study of blood T cells in healthy people across ages. Using a J-beta primer mix together with a sample-barcoded 5' primer, a second PCR was run for roughly 6 to 12 cycles. TCRdb re-called the 5' RACE reads with MiXCR, one entry per CDR3 protein. This repertoire shows 1.5 million to 2 million distinct CDR3 sequences, about 30% found once; its top ten account for 7.7%. Trimming pared 0 bases from V and 1 base from J, leaving 7 bases between. The CDR3 has 14 amino acids. Germline CDR1 and CDR2: SGHRS and YFSETQ. The TCR originated in a woman in her 30s in good health. Material: blood. V usage is TRBV5-1 and J usage is TRBJ2-5; D is unclear. DNA for the CDR3: TGCGCCAGCAGCTTGGTACTGTTCCAAGAGACCCAGTACTTC. Protein sequence: CASSLVLFQETQYF.